This T cell receptor beta chain was recovered during a study of patients and donors after allogeneic stem cell transplantation (TCRdb year 2020). This clonotype was counted only a few times. The antigen this receptor binds is unknown. No much larger clone exists at a distance of one base, and base qualities are not known. Reading the germline V gene gives CDR1 MNHEY and CDR2 SVGAGI. The CDR3, from cysteine to phenylalanine, totals 15 residues. Of all the DNA, just the CDR3 is kept, 45 bases in frame from base 1. V loses 3 bases, J loses 2 bases, and the germline ends lie 12 bases apart. The library relied on RT-PCR. The instrument was a NextSeq 550. The public reads were quality trimmed at Q25 with fastp and then assembled into clones with MiXCR by TCRdb, keeping productive beta chains. Entries are consolidated by CDR3 protein sequence, retaining the most common genes and DNA. The sample contains roughly 250,000 distinct CDR3 sequences, over 12% of them found a single time. Approximately 10% of the sample goes to the ten largest clones.

The sequencing sample was made of blood, either unsorted or a sorted T cell fraction (not recorded which). The V and J genes are TRBV6-5 and TRBJ2-3; the D gene lacks a confident call. This sequence was found in a human donor who was either an allogeneic HSCT recipient or a stem cell or donor lymphocyte infusion donor (not recorded which). It is not recorded whose cells these are; they may come from a transplant donor. The bases read TGTGCCAGCAGTTATGGCAGCCAGTACACAGATACGCAGTATTTT. This encodes CASSYGSQYTDTQYF.